This T cell receptor beta chain was captured in a study of T cell repertoires in cytomegalovirus infection. Study-level information: Matching HLA type and CMV infection were both indicated by public TCR beta signatures. Notes on the study in general: Carriage of CMV together with the relevant HLA was identifiable through cumulative public TCR beta family frequency. The ex vivo response was dominated by HLA-C-restricted CMV-specific TCR beta clonotypes.

This clonotype was recorded a few times. Its antigen is still unknown. V lost 6 bases and J lost 6; bases outside the gene matches: 8. CDR1 and CDR2 from the germline V gene are MNHEY and SMNVEV (reference sequence). This CDR3 has 14 amino acids. From the reads, TCRdb called clonotypes with MiXCR, one entry per CDR3 protein. The sample holds approximately 280,000 distinct CDR3 sequences, less than 25% seen once. The chain has TRBV27 and TRBJ1-2; 9 bases agree with TRBD1. Sequences were derived from cultured PBMCs, sampled from culture after CMV antigen stimulation. This clonotype was sampled from a human donor in good health (CMV status not recorded). Some clones in this sample may be carry-over from other donors' samples. The CDR3 loop reads CASSWNTGGHGYTF. The CDR3 bases are TGTGCCAGCAGCTGGAATACAGGGGGCCATGGCTACACCTTC.